The 25 T cell receptor beta chains below come from one sample, sequenced in a study of blood T cell repertoires in COVID-19. TCRdb's table, derived via immunoSEQ multiplex PCR, lists solely in-frame clones and lacks some. The data show some 120,000 clones, with 80% seen just once and just under 25% held by the top ten. Sequenced material: peripheral blood. Every receptor here comes from a human donor in a cohort sampled during active COVID-19.

This clone was detected a few times. This chain connects TRBV30 to TRBJ2-1; 8 nucleotides match TRBD2. Germline V lookup: CDR1 GTSNPN, CDR2 SVGIG (reference sequence). The CDR3 is made up of 15 amino acids. Unmatched junction bases numbered 5, after V lost 0 bases and J lost 4 bases. The CDR3, as DNA: TGTGCCTGGAGTGTACGCCTAGCGGGTTACAATGAGCAGTTCTTC. Translating gives CAWSVRLAGYNEQFF.

The chain recombines TRBV6-1 with TRBJ2-7; D may be TRBD2 (5 bases). CDR1 is MNHNS, CDR2 SASEGT, per germline. V was clipped by 4 bases and J by 3 bases, with 22 bases between them. This CDR3 contains 17 residues. The CDR3 protein is CASSAARGMALIYEQYF. CDR3 DNA: TGTGCCAGCAGTGCGGCGAGAGGGATGGCCCTTATCTACGAGCAGTACTTC.

The V gene is TRBV11-2, the J gene TRBJ1-1; a weak D match, TRBD1 (5 bases). The germline gives CDR1 SGHAT, CDR2 FQNNGV. The length of the CDR3 is 14 residues. V was shortened by 4 bases and J by 4 bases, with 13 bases between the two germline ends. The CDR3 protein is CASSSPREGTEAFF. In DNA, the CDR3 is TGTGCCAGCAGCTCCCCCAGGGAGGGCACTGAAGCTTTCTTT.

Only a few counts were recorded for this clone. This specimen includes other DNA sequences encoding the same CDR3. The CDR3 nucleotides read TGTGCCAGTAGTATCGACGGGAGAGCCTACGAGCAGTACTTC. Protein product: CASSIDGRAYEQYF. The rearrangement links TRBV19 to TRBJ2-7; a possible D gene is TRBD2 (6 bases). Trimming left V 3 bases short and J 2 bases short, with 11 bases between. This CDR3 has 14 amino acids. Germline V gene data show CDR1 as LNHDA and CDR2 as SQIVND (reference sequence).

The chain combines TRBV18 with TRBJ2-7; D unclear. The germline V gene encodes CDR1 KGHSH and CDR2 LQKENI. V was shortened by 0 bases and J by 2 bases, with 2 bases between the two germline ends. This CDR3 comprises 12 residues. CDR3 residues: CASSPPAYEQYF. For the CDR3, the DNA is TGTGCCAGCTCACCACCCGCCTACGAGCAGTACTTC. Full variable domain (remainder filled in from reference TRBV18 and TRBJ2-7): NAGVMQNPRHLVRRRGQEARLRCSPMKGHSHVYWYRQLPEEGLKFMVYLQKENIIDESGMPKERFSAEFPKEGPSILRIQQVVRGDSAAYFCASSPPAYEQYFGPGTRLTVT.

The V gene is TRBV7-9, the J gene TRBJ1-5, with 11 bases fitting TRBD1. Germline V lookup: CDR1 SEHNR, CDR2 FQNEAQ (reference sequence). This CDR3 spans 15 amino acids. V dropped 5 bases and J dropped 7; count of bases not matched to a gene: 7. CDR3: CASSGPGQGGQPQHF. In nucleotides, the CDR3 is TGTGCCAGCAGCGGGCCGGGACAGGGGGGACAGCCCCAGCATTTT.

With regard to this clone: An end of the junction differs from the germline gene, which may be a read error. This chain connects TRBV3-1 (or the pseudogene TRBV3-2) to TRBJ2-7, with TRBD1 as a possible D gene (5 bases). Germline CDR1 and CDR2: LGHDT and YNNKEL (reference sequence). This CDR3 is 16 amino acids long. CDR3 residues: CASSQDTPTDSNEQYF. The CDR3 nucleotides read TGTGCCAGCAGCCAAGATACCCCGACAGACTCCAACGAGCAGTACTTC.

The J gene is TRBJ2-2, the V gene TRBV2; TRBD1 agrees at 9 bases. The CDR3 is made up of 16 amino acids. The V gene end was trimmed by 4 bases and the J gene end by 0 bases; junction bases not matched to a gene: 3. Germline loops: CDR1 SNHLY, CDR2 FYNNEI. The CDR3 DNA reads as TGTGCCAGCAGTGCACAGGGGGCTACGAACACCGGGGAGCTGTTTTTT. This codes for CASSAQGATNTGELFF. Together with reference TRBV2 and TRBJ2-2, the CDR3 gives the full variable domain: EPEVTQTPSHQVTQMGQEVILRCVPISNHLYFYWYRQILGQKVEFLVSFYNNEISEKSEIFDDQFSVERPDGSNFTLKIRSTKLEDSAMYFCASSAQGATNTGELFFGEGSRLTVL.

The chain has TRBV5-6 and TRBJ2-7; 8 bases are a match to TRBD2. The CDR3 totals 15 residues. The ends lost 4 bases at V and 3 bases at J; junction bases unmatched: 9. Germline CDR1 reads SGHDT; CDR2 reads YYEEEE. In DNA form, the CDR3 reads TGTGCCAGCAGCCTACCCGGGACTAGAAGCTACGAGCAGTACTTC. This encodes CASSLPGTRSYEQYF.

There are a few counts of this clone. The chain recombines TRBV4-1 with TRBJ2-2, with 8 bases matching TRBD1. Germline V gene data show CDR1 as MGHRA and CDR2 as YSYEKL. V lost 2 bases to trimming and J lost 2 bases; unmatched junction nucleotides: 13. This CDR3 comprises 19 residues. Written as DNA, the CDR3 is TGCGCCAGCAGCCAACCCTCCTCCGTACAGGGGGTCAACACCGGGGAGCTGTTTTTT. This gives the protein CASSQPSSVQGVNTGELFF.

The chain employs TRBV5-1 and TRBJ1-1; 10 nucleotides agree with TRBD1. The trim removed 4 bases at V and 0 bases at J, leaving 6 bases unmatched. There are 16 residues in the CDR3. Germline loops: CDR1 SGHRS, CDR2 YFSETQ. CDR3 sequence reads: CASSGDRGLVNTEAFF. The CDR3 bases are TGCGCCAGCAGCGGCGACAGGGGGCTTGTGAACACTGAAGCTTTCTTT.

This clone was counted once. The chain links TRBV11-3 to TRBJ2-3; possibly TRBD1 for D (5 bases). This CDR3 comprises 14 residues. CDR1 and CDR2 from the germline V gene are SGHNT and YENEEA. V was clipped by 8 bases and J by 4 bases, with 16 bases between them. The CDR3 loop reads CASGQGPSPDTQYF. For the CDR3, the DNA is TGTGCCAGCGGCCAGGGCCCATCCCCAGATACGCAGTATTTT.

The V gene is TRBV28, the J gene TRBJ2-3, with a tentative D call TRBD2 (6 bases). Trimming cost V 5 bases and J 0 bases, with 12 bases left between them. Germline V gene lookup returns CDR1 MDHEN and CDR2 SYDVKM. The CDR3 loop spans 15 amino acids. CDR3 sequence reads: CASSNPRGSTDTQYF. The CDR3 region has the DNA TGTGCCAGCAGTAACCCCCGGGGGAGCACAGATACGCAGTATTTT.

The V gene is TRBV29-1, the J gene TRBJ2-1, with D possibly matching TRBD1 (6 bases). This CDR3 has 12 residues. Deletions cut 7 bases from V and 7 bases from J, with 14 bases between. Germline lookup yields CDR1 SQVTM and CDR2 ANQGSEA. CDR3 sequence (DNA): TGCAGCGGGGGGCCGAGAGATAATGAGCAGTTCTTC. Translation gives CSGGPRDNEQFF.

In regard to this clone: This may be a read error: a much more frequent sequence differs by one nucleotide. It is unclear where the CDR3 begins or ends on the DNA, so no DNA is shown, and the CDR3 is as TCRdb lists it. The sample contains more than one DNA sequence encoding this CDR3. This chain connects TRBV6-2 or TRBV6-3 to TRBJ2-7; TRBD2, as called in the table, went unchecked against the DNA. Including both end residues, the CDR3 is 17 amino acids long. Germline CDR1 MNHEY, CDR2 SVGEGT. CDR3 region: CASSYSDFAGGSYEQYF.

The V and J genes are TRBV7-9 and TRBJ2-2; a possible D gene is TRBD1 (6 bases). Germline values: CDR1 SEHNR, CDR2 FQNEAQ (reference sequence). This CDR3 is built from 14 residues. Trimming shortened V by 5 bases and J by 5 bases, and 12 bases separated the two germline ends. CDR3 bases: TGTGCCAGCAGCCGACAGGTTCGGACCGGGGAGCTGTTTTTT. This gives the protein CASSRQVRTGELFF.

The chain couples TRBV7-4 to TRBJ2-7; D may be TRBD2 (5 bases). Deletions cut 5 bases from V and 7 bases from J, with 36 bases between. CDR3 size: 20 residues. Germline lookup yields CDR1 SGHVT and CDR2 SQSDAQ. CDR3 amino acids: CASSPPPRGILTGMTREQYF. The CDR3 region has the DNA TGTGCCAGCAGCCCGCCCCCTAGAGGGATCCTCACGGGGATGACGAGGGAGCAGTACTTC. The full variable domain, with the rest looked up from reference TRBV7-4 and TRBJ2-7, is GAGVSQSPRYKVAKRGRDVALRCDSISGHVTLYWYRQTLGQGSEVLTYSQSDAQRDKSGRPSGRFSAERPERSVSTLKIQRTEQGDSAVYLCASSPPPRGILTGMTREQYFGPGTRLTVT.

This sequence joins TRBV11-2 and TRBJ2-5, with D possibly matching TRBD2 (5 bases). Looked up from germline, CDR1 is SGHAT and CDR2 is FQNNGV. The germline V and J ends were trimmed by 3 bases and 2 bases, with 7 bases remaining between them. The CDR3 totals 13 residues. The CDR3 reads CASSFSEQETQYF. The CDR3 region has the DNA TGTGCCAGCAGCTTTAGCGAACAAGAGACCCAGTACTTC.

V usage is TRBV28 and J usage is TRBJ2-6; D is ambiguous. The CDR3 spans 16 residues. Trimming shortened V by 2 bases and J by 0 bases, and 8 bases separated the two germline ends. Germline assignment: CDR1 MDHEN and CDR2 SYDVKM. The CDR3 sequence: CASSLTPGSGANVLTF. CDR3 bases: TGTGCCAGCAGTTTAACTCCAGGCTCTGGGGCCAACGTCCTGACTTTC.

V gene TRBV5-1 combines with J gene TRBJ2-1, with 10 nucleotides matching TRBD2. The CDR3 runs to 16 residues. With 4 bases clipped from V and 4 bases from J, the junction kept 8 bases outside the gene matches. Germline CDR1 is SGHRS and CDR2 is YFSETQ. The CDR3 DNA follows: TGCGCCAGCAGCCCTACGGGAGCGGGAGGGTACAATGAGCAGTTCTTC. It yields the protein CASSPTGAGGYNEQFF.

V is TRBV28 and J is TRBJ1-4; TRBD1 agrees at 9 bases. The ends lost 6 bases at V and 6 bases at J; junction bases unmatched: 8. The V gene's germline CDR1 is MDHEN and CDR2 SYDVKM. The CDR3 runs to 15 residues. The CDR3, as DNA: TGTGCCAGCAGGGACAGGGGATTTTCTTATGAAAAACTGTTTTTT. This codes for CASRDRGFSYEKLFF.

This CDR3 is CASSSGQGPNYGYTF. The CDR3 DNA reads TGTGCCAGCAGCTCAGGACAGGGTCCTAACTATGGCTACACCTTC. The chain employs TRBV7-8 and TRBJ1-2; 8 bases map to TRBD1. The CDR3 spans 15 residues. CDR1 is SGHVS, CDR2 FQNEAQ, per germline. V gave up 4 bases and J gave up 0 bases; unmatched junction bases: 4.

CDR3 nucleotides: TGTGCCACCTCCCGGAGGGAGACAGTCTATGGCTACACCTTC. It specifies CATSRRETVYGYTF. This chain uses TRBV19 with TRBJ1-2, with D possibly matching TRBD1 (5 bases). V gave up 10 bases and J gave up 4 bases, with 19 bases separating them. This CDR3 has 14 residues. Germline V gene sequence: CDR1 LNHDA, CDR2 SQIVND (reference sequence).

This clone was counted a few times. V and J are TRBV24-1 and TRBJ1-1; TRBD1 matches 12 bases. The CDR3 is 17 amino acids. Germline CDR1 and CDR2: KGHDR and SFDVKD. J was trimmed by 6 bases and V by 5 bases; bases with no gene match: 12. The CDR3 region is CATSAKPGQGASAEAFF. As DNA, the CDR3 is TGTGCCACCAGTGCAAAACCGGGACAGGGGGCCTCGGCTGAAGCTTTCTTT.

V and J are TRBV20-1 and TRBJ2-4, with TRBD2 matching over 10 bases. CDR3 length equals 14 residues. With V trimmed by 3 bases and J by 8 bases, 7 bases remained unmatched. In germline, CDR1 is DFQATT, CDR2 SNEGSKA (reference sequence). The CDR3 bases are TGCAGTGCTAGTCGTAGCGGGGGGAAGGACATTCAGTACTTC. Translation: CSASRSGGKDIQYF.